The text below deals with one T cell receptor beta chain. V lost 3 bases and J lost 4, with 10 bases in between. Germline V gives CDR1 SGHDT, CDR2 YYEEEE. The CDR3 spans 14 residues. The sample is drawn from a study of OX40 agonist ivuxolimab in advanced cancers. Study-wide background: There were three patients with partial responses, one having hepatocellular carcinoma and two cutaneous melanoma.

Sequenced by immunoSEQ multiplex PCR; TCRdb stores in-frame clones only, minus some. Found here are tens of thousands of clones, 75% to 90% of them singletons; the top ten hold 0.85% to 0.95%. The chain employs TRBV5-6 and TRBJ1-4; the D is unclear. This sample comprised CD4+ or CD8+ T cells sorted from blood, obtained in a trial of the OX40 agonist ivuxolimab. The receptor comes from an adult with an advanced solid tumor such as melanoma, head and neck, liver or kidney cancer. CDR3 sequence reads: CASSSSGVNEKLFF. In nucleotides, the CDR3 is TGTGCCAGCAGCTCGTCGGGTGTTAATGAAAAACTGTTTTTT.